These T cell receptor beta chains were read from a single sample in a study of blood T cell repertoires in COVID-19. Here immunoSEQ multiplex PCR was the method, and the copy in TCRdb shows in-frame clones only, minus some. The data hold around 150,000 clones, with roughly 90% observed a single time. Material: peripheral blood. The receptors here all came from a man between 60 and 75 years old with active or convalescent COVID-19. CDR3s include the opening cysteine and the closing phenylalanine or tryptophan. The D gene is left open where the match is weak. Size is stated for part of the rows, as once, few or many counts, or as a class when the clone is expanded.

CDR3 DNA,CDR3 protein,V gene,clone size,J gene,CDR3 length,D gene
TGCGCCAGCAGCCACAGGGATGTGCGCACAGATACGCAGTATTTT,CASSHRDVRTDTQYF,TRBV5-1,NA,TRBJ2-3,15,NA
TGCGCCAGCAGCTTGGACCAGGGGGGAGGAAGCACTGAAGCTTTCTTT,CASSLDQGGGSTEAFF,TRBV5-1,NA,TRBJ1-1,16,TRBD1
TGTGCCAGCAGCCCCCGGGAGAGGTCCTACGAGCAGTACTTC,CASSPRERSYEQYF,TRBV7-2,NA,TRBJ2-7,14,NA
TGTGCCAGCACTCGCAGGGGGCTATGGACTGAAGCTTTCTTT,CASTRRGLWTEAFF,TRBV25-1,once,TRBJ1-1,14,TRBD1
TGTGCCAGCTCACCCCTGACGCCGGGAGGCCTGGGAACCGGGGAGCTGTTTTTT,CASSPLTPGGLGTGELFF,TRBV18,NA,TRBJ2-2,18,TRBD2
TGTGCCAGCAGCCCCACTAGCGGGTGGGGGACCCAGTACTTC,CASSPTSGWGTQYF,TRBV7-2,NA,TRBJ2-5,14,TRBD2
TGCAGCGTTGAGGACAGGGGAATCACAGATACGCAGTATTTT,CSVEDRGITDTQYF,TRBV29-1,NA,TRBJ2-3,14,TRBD1
TGTGCCAGCAGCTGGATCGGACAGGGGTTTGACGCTTTCTTT,CASSWIGQGFDAFF,TRBV5-5,NA,TRBJ1-1,14,TRBD1
TGTGCCAGCCGTTCTCCCCAGGGTAAGGGTATGAACACTGAAGCTTTCTTT,CASRSPQGKGMNTEAFF,TRBV21-1,few,TRBJ1-1,17,NA
TGTGCCAGCAGTTACTCGTCTGGACTAAGTAGAAATGAGCAGTTCTTC,CASSYSSGLSRNEQFF,TRBV6-5,NA,TRBJ2-1,16,NA
TGTGCCAGCAGCCCTTGGACAGGGGGCCCATTCAATGAGCAGTTCTTC,CASSPWTGGPFNEQFF,TRBV11-2,NA,TRBJ2-1,16,TRBD1
TGTGCCAGCAGTTACGGAGGGACAGGGAGCAACTATGGCTACACCTTC,CASSYGGTGSNYGYTF,TRBV6-5,NA,TRBJ1-2,16,TRBD1
TGTGCCAGCAGCAAGAGTAGCAATCAGCCCCAGCATTTT,CASSKSSNQPQHF,TRBV7-9,NA,TRBJ1-5,13,NA
TGTGCCAGCAGTGTGGGGGGAGGGACAGATACGCAGTATTTT,CASSVGGGTDTQYF,TRBV25-1,once,TRBJ2-3,14,TRBD2
TGCGCCAGCAGCTTGATTAGCGGCAGCTCCTACGAGCAGTACTTC,CASSLISGSSYEQYF,TRBV5-1,NA,TRBJ2-7,15,NA
TGTGCCAGCAGCTTAATCGGGGAGGGCTACACCTTC,CASSLIGEGYTF,TRBV7-8,NA,TRBJ1-2,12,NA
TGTGCCAGCAGCCAAGATTTGGGGGCCGGTGGCTATGGCTACACCTTC,CASSQDLGAGGYGYTF,TRBV3-1/TRBV3-2,NA,TRBJ1-2,16,NA
TGTGCCAGCAGTTACAGGGGAAACTCCTACGAGCAGTACTTC,CASSYRGNSYEQYF,TRBV5-5,NA,TRBJ2-7,14,TRBD1
TGTGCCAGCTCACCACCCGGGGCCTACGAGCAGTACTTC,CASSPPGAYEQYF,TRBV18,few,TRBJ2-7,13,NA
TGTGCCAGCATAGTCAGGGTAGGCACCGGGGAGCTGTTTTTT,CASIVRVGTGELFF,TRBV6-5,NA,TRBJ2-2,14,NA
TGCAGCGCGGGGAGATGGGAGACCCAGTACTTC,CSAGRWETQYF,TRBV29-1,NA,TRBJ2-5,11,NA
TGTGCCAGTAGTCCGGGGGGGGGAAACCTCAATCAGCCCCAGCATTTT,CASSPGGGNLNQPQHF,TRBV19,NA,TRBJ1-5,16,NA
TGCGCCAGCAGCTTGGTGTCAGGGATTGGAAACACCATATATTTT,CASSLVSGIGNTIYF,TRBV5-1,NA,TRBJ1-3,15,NA
TGTGCCAGCAGCTTAGTAGAGCGTATTGAAGCTTTCTTT,CASSLVERIEAFF,TRBV11-2,NA,TRBJ1-1,13,NA